These 23 T cell receptor beta chains originate from one sample sequenced in a study of CD8 T cells in Susac syndrome. Reverse transcription of 0.5 to 1 ug RNA was carried out with random hexamers. One entry per CDR3 protein, called by TCRdb with MiXCR from the immunoSEQ multiplex PCR reads. The table has about 250,000 distinct CDR3 sequences, around 93% seen once. What was sequenced was CD4+ T cells from PBMCs. These receptors all stem from a human donor with multiple sclerosis.

This chain joins TRBV7-2 and TRBJ1-5; no clear D. The CDR3 runs to 16 residues. Trimming left V 5 bases short and J 2 bases short, with 16 bases between. Germline loops: CDR1 SGHTA, CDR2 FQGNSA. The CDR3 DNA sequence: TGTGCCAGCAGCCCTCGCTTGGGAAGGGGCAATCAGCCCCAGCATTTT. Translated: CASSPRLGRGNQPQHF. Looking up the rest from reference TRBV7-2 and TRBJ1-5 gives the full variable domain: GAGVSQSPSNKVTEKGKDVELRCDPISGHTALYWYRQSLGQGLEFLIYFQGNSAPDKSGLPSDRFSAERTGGSVSTLTIQRTQQEDSAVYLCASSPRLGRGNQPQHFGDGTRLSIL.

The chain uses TRBV15 and TRBJ2-7, with no clear D. Germline-derived CDR1 and CDR2 are LNHNV and YYDKDF (reference sequence). The V and J ends lost 6 bases and 2 bases respectively, with 14 bases between them. This CDR3 has 14 amino acids. CDR3: CATRSAESTYEQYF. CDR3 coding DNA: TGTGCCACCAGGTCGGCGGAGAGCACCTACGAGCAGTACTTC.

The chain joins TRBV30 to TRBJ2-5, with 9 bases identical to TRBD2. The CDR3 loop spans 13 amino acids. Germline values: CDR1 GTSNPN, CDR2 SVGIG (reference sequence). With V trimmed by 3 bases and J by 10 bases, 9 bases remained unmatched. CDR3 in DNA: TGTGCCTGGAGGCTAGCGGGAATAAGAGACCAGTACTTC. Amino acid sequence: CAWRLAGIRDQYF. The full variable domain, rest sourced from reference TRBV30 and TRBJ2-5, is SQTIHQWPATLVQPVGSPLSLECTVEGTSNPNLYWYRQAAGRGLQLLFYSVGIGQISSEVPQNLSASRPQDRQFILSSKKLLLSDSGFYLCAWRLAGIRDQYFGPGTRLLVL.

The chain recombines TRBV18 with TRBJ2-5; D unresolved. V was cut by 0 bases and J by 5 bases, with 7 bases left in between. The CDR3 is 13 amino acids. The germline gives CDR1 KGHSH, CDR2 LQKENI. The CDR3 nucleotides are TGTGCCAGCTCACCACCATCGGTGGAGACCCAGTACTTC. It specifies CASSPPSVETQYF.

V gene TRBV6-1 combines with J gene TRBJ1-6; D ambiguous. V lost 4 bases and J lost 10, with 11 bases in between. This CDR3 has 13 residues. Germline V gene sequence: CDR1 MNHNS, CDR2 SASEGT. The CDR3 sequence: CASSVGRLSPLHF. DNA for the CDR3: TGTGCCAGCAGTGTAGGACGCCTCTCACCCCTCCACTTT.

CDR3 DNA sequence: TGTGCCAGCAGTTACTCGATCATGGGTAGGGGCCCTGGTACTTTCTTT. Translation: CASSYSIMGRGPGTFF. The chain is built from TRBV6-5 and TRBJ1-1; D possibly corresponds to TRBD1 (5 bases). From germline, CDR1 is MNHEY and CDR2 SVGAGI. The germline V and J ends were trimmed by 0 bases and 12 bases, with 23 bases remaining between them. This CDR3 spans 16 amino acids.

The CDR3 DNA sequence: TGTGCCAGCAGCGAACAGGGGGCGTGGGAGCTGTTTTTT. Residues: CASSEQGAWELFF. The chain has TRBV2 and TRBJ2-2; 9 bases match TRBD1. V was pared by 6 bases and J by 9 bases, with 5 bases of the junction left unmatched. Germline CDR1 and CDR2: SNHLY and FYNNEI. The CDR3 is 13 residues long.

The V and J genes are TRBV24-1 and TRBJ2-1; TRBD1 matches at 12 bases. The CDR3 sequence is 15 residues long. J gave up 9 bases and V 3 bases, and 5 bases lay outside the gene matches. Germline CDR1 is KGHDR and CDR2 is SFDVKD. The CDR3 DNA reads as TGTGCCACCAGTGATGCGGGACAGGGGGCAGGTGAGCAGTTCTTC. Translating it yields CATSDAGQGAGEQFF.

V usage is TRBV5-1 and J usage is TRBJ2-3, with no clear D. V gave up 4 bases and J gave up 4 bases, with 16 bases separating them. Germline V CDR1 and CDR2: SGHRS, YFSETQ. The CDR3 contains 15 residues. The CDR3 is CASSPQTGPADTQYF. In nucleotides, the CDR3 is TGCGCCAGCAGCCCCCAGACCGGTCCGGCAGATACGCAGTATTTT.

The CDR3, as DNA: TGTGCCAGCAGCTTATGGGGGGATGGCTACACCTTC. Its translation: CASSLWGDGYTF. The chain is built from TRBV7-2 and TRBJ1-2, with D maybe TRBD1 (5 bases). This CDR3 spans 12 amino acids. V was clipped by 2 bases and J by 6 bases, with 7 bases between them. Germline assignment: CDR1 SGHTA and CDR2 FQGNSA.

The genes are TRBV3-1 and TRBJ2-5; 8 bases are a match to TRBD1. The CDR3 totals 15 residues. CDR1 is LGHDT and CDR2 is YNNKEL in the germline V gene (reference sequence). V was clipped by 1 base and J by 5 bases; unmatched bases: 6. This chain's CDR3 is CASSQGAGGWETQYF. The CDR3 DNA sequence: TGTGCCAGCAGCCAAGGGGCAGGGGGCTGGGAGACCCAGTACTTC.

With regard to this clonotype: The CDR3 does not end in the conserved phenylalanine or tryptophan, so this is likely a read error. This rearrangement joins TRBV6-4 to TRBJ2-2; TRBD2 matches 9 bases. Losses at the gene ends were 8 bases for V and 2 bases for J; bases not matched to a gene: 6. Germline V gene sequence: CDR1 MRHNA, CDR2 SNTAGT. This CDR3 region has 15 residues. The DNA for the CDR3 is TGTGCCAGCTCCCCGACTAGCGGCAACACCGGGGAGCTGTTTTTG. Its protein is CASSPTSGNTGELFL.

Only one count was recorded for this clonotype. The chain couples TRBV6-1 to TRBJ2-2; 12 bases agree with TRBD2. The J segment lost 1 base and the V segment lost 6 bases, leaving 15 bases of the junction unmatched. The CDR3 sequence is 20 residues long. Per the germline V gene, CDR1 is MNHNS and CDR2 is SASEGT. The CDR3 loop reads CASRLTLGLAGSRNTGELFF. The DNA of the CDR3 is TGTGCCAGCAGGCTAACCCTTGGACTAGCGGGATCCCGGAACACCGGGGAGCTGTTTTTT.

V is TRBV9 and J is TRBJ2-5; TRBD1 agrees at 7 bases. The length of the CDR3 is 15 residues. Germline assignment: CDR1 SGDLS and CDR2 YYNGEE. The junction had 8 bases not matched to a gene; V was cut back by 3 bases and J by 3 bases. CDR3 region: CASSGQTGWKETQYF. The DNA of the CDR3 is TGTGCCAGCAGCGGACAGACAGGGTGGAAAGAGACCCAGTACTTC.

The rearrangement uses TRBV19 and TRBJ2-5; 7 bases agree with TRBD2. The CDR3 length is 14 residues. The V gene's germline CDR1 is LNHDA and CDR2 SQIVND (reference sequence). With V trimmed by 6 bases and J by 2 bases, 6 bases remained unmatched. CDR3 loop: CASSLGLLQETQYF. DNA for the CDR3: TGTGCCAGTAGCCTGGGACTACTTCAAGAGACCCAGTACTTC. The full variable domain, completed using reference TRBV19 and TRBJ2-5, is DGGITQSPKYLFRKEGQNVTLSCEQNLNHDAMYWYRQDPGQGLRLIYYSQIVNDFQKGDIAEGYSVSREKKESFPLTVTSAQKNPTAFYLCASSLGLLQETQYFGPGTRLLVL.

J is TRBJ2-5 and V is TRBV3-1, with 7 bases fitting TRBD1. V lost 4 bases and J lost 5; bases outside the gene matches: 4. In germline, CDR1 is LGHDT, CDR2 YNNKEL (reference sequence). The CDR3 is made up of 13 amino acids. CDR3 loop: CASSPTGSETQYF. The CDR3 DNA sequence: TGTGCCAGCAGCCCGACAGGGTCGGAGACCCAGTACTTC.

V usage is TRBV24-1 and J usage is TRBJ2-5, with a possible D match to TRBD2 (6 bases). Germline CDR1 KGHDR, CDR2 SFDVKD. V was cut by 5 bases and J by 3 bases, with 12 bases left in between. There are 14 residues in the CDR3. For the CDR3, the DNA is TGTGCCACCAGTGTTGCGGGGAAAGAAGAGACCCAGTACTTC. It is translated as CATSVAGKEETQYF.

V and J are TRBV4-1 and TRBJ1-1, with no clear D. V was shortened by 0 bases and J by 6 bases, with 14 bases between the two germline ends. Germline V gene data show CDR1 as MGHRA and CDR2 as YSYEKL. CDR3 length: 15 residues. The CDR3 reads CASSQEQQFPAEAFF. The DNA for the CDR3 is TGCGCCAGCAGCCAAGAACAACAGTTTCCCGCTGAAGCTTTCTTT.

The chain recombines TRBV24-1 with TRBJ2-3; 9 positions agree with TRBD1. Germline CDR1 reads KGHDR; CDR2 reads SFDVKD. J was trimmed by 8 bases and V by 5 bases; bases with no gene match: 7. This CDR3 spans 14 amino acids. CDR3 nucleotide sequence: TGTGCCACCAGTGCCACAGGGGGCGCGGTTACGCAGTATTTT. Protein product: CATSATGGAVTQYF.

V gene TRBV19 combines with J gene TRBJ2-1, with 15 bases fitting TRBD2. The CDR3 consists of 15 residues. Germline V gene lookup returns CDR1 LNHDA and CDR2 SQIVND (reference sequence). V shed 6 bases and J 8 bases; nucleotides not matched to a gene: 5. The CDR3 region is CASSPGLAGGDEQFF. In nucleotides, the CDR3 is TGTGCCAGTAGCCCGGGACTAGCGGGAGGAGATGAGCAGTTCTTC.

V usage is TRBV7-2 and J usage is TRBJ1-1, with 9 bases lining up with TRBD1. Germline loops: CDR1 SGHTA, CDR2 FQGNSA. The CDR3 runs 15 residues. J was trimmed by 13 bases and V by 8 bases; bases with no gene match: 20. CDR3 bases: TGTGCCAGCCCCCTAGGGGACAGGGACCAACTGAAGCTTTTCTTT. This codes for CASPLGDRDQLKLFF.

The rearrangement uses TRBV5-1 and TRBJ2-5, with 9 bases aligning to TRBD1. The CDR3 sequence is 15 residues long. Trimming cost V 0 bases and J 4 bases; bases outside gene matches: 4. Germline V gene data show CDR1 as SGHRS and CDR2 as YFSETQ. The CDR3 DNA reads as TGCGCCAGCAGCTTGGAAGACAGGGGGGGAGAGACCCAGTACTTC. Translated: CASSLEDRGGETQYF.

The DNA for the CDR3 is TGTGCCAGCAGCTCACCGTCAAGGAGTGATACGCAGTATTTT. Protein sequence: CASSSPSRSDTQYF. This chain uses TRBV7-2 with TRBJ2-3; D gene unclear. Germline assignment: CDR1 SGHTA and CDR2 FQGNSA. V lost 4 bases, J lost 6 bases, and 14 bases lay in between. The CDR3 consists of 14 residues.